This entry lists 27 T cell receptor beta chains sequenced from one sample in a study of T cells in Graves' hyperthyroidism and ophthalmopathy. TCR beta CDR3 sequences were amplified from RNA transcripts. TCR CDR3 underwent first-round RT-PCR with the HTBI primer set. One entry per CDR3 protein, called by TCRdb with MiXCR from the multiplex PCR reads. The sample shows about 350,000 distinct CDR3 sequences, roughly 15% of them seen only once. Input material: blood. Source of these receptors: a woman aged 55-70 years with Graves' ophthalmopathy.

This clonotype was seen a handful of times. The chain combines TRBV19 with TRBJ2-3; unclear D gene. V lost 7 bases to trimming and J lost 0 bases, with 11 bases between them. Per the germline V gene, CDR1 is LNHDA and CDR2 is SQIVND (reference sequence). The length of the CDR3 is 14 residues. The CDR3: CASNDARSTDTQYF. The DNA of the CDR3 is TGTGCCAGTAATGACGCTCGGAGCACAGATACGCAGTATTTT.

In its sample, this clonotype was seen many times. CDR3 amino acids: CASSSSGTIEQFF. The CDR3 DNA reads as TGTGCCAGCAGTTCGAGCGGGACAATTGAGCAGTTCTTC. The J gene is TRBJ2-1, the V gene TRBV7-8; D may be TRBD2 (7 bases). Germline values: CDR1 SGHVS, CDR2 FQNEAQ. The ends were cut back, 6 bases at V and 9 bases at J, with 15 bases in the middle. The CDR3 is 13 residues long.

This clonotype was seen repeatedly, ten times or more. The chain is built from TRBV24-1 and TRBJ2-3; possibly TRBD1 for D (5 bases). The CDR3 spans 17 residues. CDR1 is KGHDR, CDR2 SFDVKD, per germline. Deletions cut 3 bases from V and 6 bases from J, with 21 bases between. The CDR3 DNA follows: TGTGCCACCAGTGATCCTACCTCCCAGGGTCTACGGGATACGCAGTATTTT. This sequence encodes CATSDPTSQGLRDTQYF.

This clonotype was counted only a few times. The CDR3 protein is CASSLPHNEQFF. The DNA of the CDR3 is TGCGCCAGCAGCTTGCCTCACAATGAGCAGTTCTTC. The chain carries TRBV5-1 and TRBJ2-1; D unclear. Trimming removed 1 base at V and 5 bases at J, with 4 bases between. The CDR3 is made up of 12 amino acids. Germline lookup yields CDR1 SGHRS and CDR2 YFSETQ.

This clonotype showed up many times. The chain couples TRBV7-3 to TRBJ2-1; D might be TRBD1 or TRBD2, each matching 6 bases. This CDR3 has 15 amino acids. Germline CDR1 and CDR2: SGHTA and FQGTGA. Trimming cost V 5 bases and J 7 bases, with 18 bases left between them. CDR3: CASSPGDSRGNEQFF. CDR3 DNA sequence: TGTGCCAGCAGCCCCGGGGACTCAAGGGGGAATGAGCAGTTCTTC.

The sample holds many counts of this clonotype. The genes are TRBV11-2 and TRBJ1-2, with a weak D call TRBD1 (6 bases). The germline V and J ends were trimmed by 5 bases and 2 bases, with 15 bases remaining between them. The germline CDR1 and CDR2 sequences are SGHAT and FQNNGV. CDR3 size: 15 residues. CDR3 sequence (DNA): TGTGCCAGCAGCGTATCCGGGACACCCAACTATGGCTACACCTTC. Translated, it gives CASSVSGTPNYGYTF.

Turning to this clonotype: A much bigger clone sits one base away, suggesting this may be a read error. The rearrangement joins TRBV10-1 to TRBJ2-2, with 10 bases lining up with TRBD1. The germline V gene has CDR1 WNHNN and CDR2 SYGVQD (reference sequence). Trimming took 10 bases from V and 2 from J; bases not matched to a gene: 4. This CDR3 is 14 amino acids long. The CDR3 sequence is CATRDRGNTGELFF. CDR3 DNA sequence: TGCGCCACCAGGGACAGGGGTAACACCGGGGAGCTGTTTTTT.

This clonotype has just a few counts. The V call is TRBV29-1, the J call TRBJ2-7; D is uncertain. V was clipped by 6 bases and J by 3 bases, with 9 bases between them. Per the germline V gene, CDR1 is SQVTM and CDR2 is ANQGSEA. The CDR3 has 11 amino acids. CDR3 sequence reads: CSVATYYEQYF. The CDR3 nucleotides are TGCAGCGTAGCCACGTACTACGAGCAGTACTTC.

This clonotype was recorded a few times. The V call is TRBV2, the J call TRBJ2-2; 9 positions agree with TRBD1. The CDR3 extends over 14 amino acids. Trimming cost V 6 bases and J 6 bases; bases outside gene matches: 5. CDR1 and CDR2 from the germline V gene are SNHLY and FYNNEI. The CDR3 region is CASRARTGAGELFF. CDR3 nucleotides: TGTGCCAGCAGAGCCAGGACAGGGGCCGGGGAGCTGTTTTTT. The full variable domain, its missing parts supplied by reference TRBV2 and TRBJ2-2, is EPEVTQTPSHQVTQMGQEVILRCVPISNHLYFYWYRQILGQKVEFLVSFYNNEISEKSEIFDDQFSVERPDGSNFTLKIRSTKLEDSAMYFCASRARTGAGELFFGEGSRLTVL.

The chain is built from TRBV4-1 and TRBJ2-7, with D tentatively TRBD2 (6 bases). V was pared by 3 bases and J by 0 bases, with 9 bases between. Germline CDR1 is MGHRA and CDR2 is YSYEKL. The CDR3 contains 14 residues. The CDR3 sequence: CASSQEGRSYEQYF. For the CDR3, the DNA is TGCGCCAGCAGCCAGGAGGGGCGCTCCTACGAGCAGTACTTC.

This clonotype was counted at least ten times. The DNA for the CDR3 is TGTGCCAGCAGCAGGGCGAGGGGCGGGGAGCTGTTTTTT. This gives the protein CASSRARGGELFF. The chain has TRBV12-3 or TRBV12-4 and TRBJ2-2; D might be TRBD1 or TRBD2, each matching 5 bases. The V gene lost 6 bases and the J gene lost 7 bases, with 12 bases spanning the gap. The CDR3 length is 13 residues.

This clonotype was detected many times. The chain carries TRBV7-9 and TRBJ2-1; TRBD2 might be the D (6 bases). Germline V gene data show CDR1 as SEHNR and CDR2 as FQNEAQ (reference sequence). The ends were cut back, 3 bases at V and 5 bases at J, with 23 bases in the middle. The CDR3 runs 18 residues. CDR3 loop: CASSLQPTSNHGHNEQFF. The CDR3 region has the DNA TGTGCCAGCAGCTTGCAACCTACTAGCAACCATGGACACAATGAGCAGTTCTTC.

This clonotype was seen only once. With a much larger clone just one base away, this may be a read error. This chain links TRBV2 with TRBJ2-1, with D perhaps matching TRBD2 (6 bases). Between the trimmed V and J ends, which lost 6 bases and 4 bases, there was a span of 16 bases. The CDR3 contains 15 residues. The germline V gene encodes CDR1 SNHLY and CDR2 FYNNEI. The CDR3 reads CASRTNGGGYNEQFF. DNA for the CDR3: TGTGCCAGCAGGACGAACGGGGGAGGATACAATGAGCAGTTCTTC.

This clonotype was seen many times. The V gene is TRBV5-1, the J gene TRBJ2-1, with unresolved D. CDR3 length equals 14 residues. Germline lookup yields CDR1 SGHRS and CDR2 YFSETQ. Trimming took 0 bases from V and 5 from J, leaving 9 bases between them. CDR3 DNA: TGCGCCAGCAGCTTGGATTACACCAACAATGAGCAGTTCTTC. This encodes CASSLDYTNNEQFF.

V usage is TRBV5-1 and J usage is TRBJ2-1, with 15 bases identical to TRBD2. The V and J ends lost 6 bases and 5 bases, in that order; junction bases with no gene match: 6. The CDR3 runs to 16 residues. In germline, CDR1 is SGHRS, CDR2 YFSETQ. The CDR3 DNA reads TGCGCCAGCATCGTTGGGACTAGCGGGAGGAACAATGAGCAGTTCTTC. The encoded protein is CASIVGTSGRNNEQFF.

This clonotype was counted at least ten times. This CDR3 reads CSARVLGQAPDRGLPGTQYF. CDR3 nucleotides: TGCAGTGCTAGAGTCCTCGGTCAGGCTCCGGACAGGGGGCTTCCGGGGACCCAGTACTTC. This chain uses TRBV20-1 with TRBJ2-5; 11 nucleotides align to TRBD1. The CDR3 has 20 amino acids. Germline CDR1 is DFQATT and CDR2 is SNEGSKA (reference sequence). Trimming removed 1 base from V and 7 bases from J; junction bases left unmatched: 23.

The chain is built from TRBV18 and TRBJ2-1, with TRBD1 matching 8 bases. The CDR3 sequence is 18 residues long. Per the germline V gene, CDR1 is KGHSH and CDR2 is LQKENI. Trimming at V came to 5 bases and at J to 4 bases, leaving 16 bases not matched to a gene. As DNA, the CDR3 is TGTGCCAGCTCATCCGGACAGGGTACCGGAGTAGGTTACAATGAGCAGTTCTTC. Its protein is CASSSGQGTGVGYNEQFF.

This clonotype came up many times. CDR3 DNA: TGTGCCAGCAGCGATTACAGGGGGGGAACCTACGAGCAGTACTTC. It is translated as CASSDYRGGTYEQYF. The V and J genes are TRBV11-2 and TRBJ2-7, with a possible D match to TRBD1 (8 bases). This CDR3 contains 15 residues. V dropped 5 bases and J dropped 2 bases, with 16 bases sitting between them. Germline values: CDR1 SGHAT, CDR2 FQNNGV.

The DNA for the CDR3 is TGTGCCAGCTCACCACAATGGGACAGGGGATGGGACACTGAAGCTTTCTTT. Residues: CASSPQWDRGWDTEAFF. The J gene is TRBJ1-1, the V gene TRBV18; 10 bases map to TRBD1. There are 17 residues in the CDR3. Looked up from germline, CDR1 is KGHSH and CDR2 is LQKENI. Trimming cost V 1 base and J 3 bases; bases outside gene matches: 8.

The chain employs TRBV14 and TRBJ2-2, with TRBD2 matching 8 bases. The CDR3 is 16 amino acids. Germline V gene data show CDR1 as SGHDN and CDR2 as FVKESK. The V gene end was trimmed by 4 bases and the J gene end by 3 bases; junction bases not matched to a gene: 7. CDR3 sequence reads: CASSPLAGRDTGELFF. CDR3 bases: TGTGCCAGCAGCCCTTTAGCGGGAAGGGACACCGGGGAGCTGTTTTTT.

This clonotype was seen at least ten times. The chain employs TRBV3-1 and TRBJ1-1, with D hard to call. This CDR3 comprises 14 residues. V was clipped by 0 bases and J by 4 bases, with 9 bases between them. Germline CDR1 and CDR2: LGHDT and YNNKEL (reference sequence). This CDR3 is CASSQERKGTEAFF. The CDR3 DNA reads as TGTGCCAGCAGCCAAGAAAGGAAGGGCACTGAAGCTTTCTTT.

The sample holds many counts of this clonotype. V is TRBV27 and J is TRBJ1-5; 8 bases line up with TRBD1. The CDR3 runs 15 residues. The trim removed 9 bases at V and 3 bases at J, leaving 10 bases unmatched. Germline loops: CDR1 MNHEY, CDR2 SMNVEV (reference sequence). The CDR3 nucleotides are TGTGCCAGTCGCCGCGAACAGGGGGTCAATCAGCCCCAGCATTTT. It specifies CASRREQGVNQPQHF.

This clonotype was counted at least ten times. This sequence joins TRBV7-3 and TRBJ2-5; TRBD1 matches at 7 bases. The CDR3 runs 17 residues. The V gene end was trimmed by 0 bases and the J gene end by 1 base; junction bases not matched to a gene: 8. The germline CDR1 and CDR2 sequences are SGHTA and FQGTGA. The CDR3 is CASSLTGLGQFQETQYF. In nucleotides, the CDR3 is TGTGCCAGCAGCTTAACGGGATTGGGACAGTTCCAAGAGACCCAGTACTTC.

The J gene is TRBJ1-5, the V gene TRBV6-2 or TRBV6-3; D gene uncertain. The CDR3 is 15 amino acids. Trimming removed 3 bases at V and 0 bases at J, with 9 bases between. Germline V gene data show CDR1 as MNHEY and CDR2 as SVGEGT. The CDR3 coding sequence is TGTGCCAGCAGTTATGGCAGCTCTAGCAATCAGCCCCAGCATTTT. Protein product: CASSYGSSSNQPQHF.

This clonotype was picked up many times. The chain joins TRBV20-1 to TRBJ2-7; TRBD2 agrees at 14 bases. The germline CDR1 and CDR2 sequences are DFQATT and SNEGSKA (reference sequence). The trim removed 5 bases at V and 4 bases at J, leaving 7 bases unmatched. The CDR3 is made up of 15 amino acids. For the CDR3, the DNA is TGCAGTGCTTGGGGACTAGCGGGAGCCCATTACGAGCAGTACTTC. This sequence encodes CSAWGLAGAHYEQYF.

V and J are TRBV20-1 and TRBJ1-5; 11 bases line up with TRBD1. The V gene end was trimmed by 6 bases and the J gene end by 4 bases; junction bases not matched to a gene: 8. This CDR3 is built from 15 residues. Germline V gives CDR1 DFQATT, CDR2 SNEGSKA (reference sequence). DNA of the CDR3: TGCAGTGCCACAACCGGGACAGGGGGTAATCAGCCCCAGCATTTT. It codes for CSATTGTGGNQPQHF.

The V gene is TRBV19, the J gene TRBJ2-2, with TRBD2 identical over 7 bases. V lost 6 bases, J lost 5 bases, and 9 bases stayed unmatched. CDR3 length equals 15 residues. Per the germline V gene, CDR1 is LNHDA and CDR2 is SQIVND (reference sequence). CDR3 region: CASRKSGARTGELFF. The CDR3 DNA is TGTGCCAGTAGAAAGAGCGGGGCTCGGACCGGGGAGCTGTTTTTT. The full variable domain, completed using reference TRBV19 and TRBJ2-2, is DGGITQSPKYLFRKEGQNVTLSCEQNLNHDAMYWYRQDPGQGLRLIYYSQIVNDFQKGDIAEGYSVSREKKESFPLTVTSAQKNPTAFYLCASRKSGARTGELFFGEGSRLTVL.